This entry lists 30 T cell receptor beta chains sequenced from one sample in a study of blood T cell repertoires in COVID-19. Libraries were prepared by immunoSEQ multiplex PCR; TCRdb keeps only in-frame clonotypes and omits some of them. The profile covers about 26,000 clones, with about 90% appearing a single time and about 3% taken by the ten largest. Sequencing was carried out using peripheral blood. The receptors come from a human donor in a cohort sampled during active COVID-19.

CDR3 DNA: TGTGCCAGCTCACCGGCCGGGACAGGGAGTTCGAGGCAGTACGTC. Protein sequence: CASSPAGTGSSRQYV. The gene calls are TRBV18 and TRBJ2-7; the match to TRBD1 covers 9 bases. Germline CDR1 and CDR2: KGHSH and LQKENI. The CDR3 sequence is 15 residues long. With V trimmed by 3 bases and J by 9 bases, 12 bases remained unmatched.

The genes are TRBV4-1 and TRBJ2-1; 12 bases are a match to TRBD2. Germline V gives CDR1 MGHRA, CDR2 YSYEKL. J was trimmed by 8 bases and V by 5 bases; bases with no gene match: 16. The CDR3 has 18 amino acids. This CDR3 reads CASSKLPASGGAVDEQFF. The CDR3 DNA follows: TGCGCCAGCAGCAAACTTCCGGCTAGCGGGGGGGCAGTCGATGAGCAGTTCTTC.

This rearrangement joins TRBV18 to TRBJ1-3; weak D call: TRBD1 (6 bases). Germline V CDR1 and CDR2: KGHSH, LQKENI. The CDR3 length is 15 residues. The germline V and J ends were trimmed by 5 bases and 3 bases, with 14 bases remaining between them. CDR3 nucleotides: TGTGCCAGCTCAGTTAACCGGGACAATGGAAACACCATATATTTT. Translating gives CASSVNRDNGNTIYF.

The chain links TRBV19 to TRBJ1-3; tentative D call: TRBD1 (6 bases). The length of the CDR3 is 15 residues. Per germline, CDR1 LNHDA and CDR2 SQIVND (reference sequence). The germline V and J ends were trimmed by 3 bases and 0 bases, with 9 bases remaining between them. CDR3 DNA sequence: TGTGCCAGTAGTATCAGGGGTATCTCTGGAAACACCATATATTTT. Translation gives CASSIRGISGNTIYF.

This chain joins TRBV28 and TRBJ1-3, with D unclear. The CDR3 contains 14 residues. Germline CDR1 reads MDHEN; CDR2 reads SYDVKM. V was pared by 7 bases and J by 2 bases, with 12 bases between. The chain's CDR3 is CASKSSGAGNTIYF. CDR3 nucleotides: TGTGCCAGCAAGTCCTCGGGTGCTGGAAACACCATATATTTT.

The chain employs TRBV7-9 and TRBJ2-7, with TRBD1 identical over 7 bases. The CDR3 loop spans 14 amino acids. Per the germline V gene, CDR1 is SEHNR and CDR2 is FQNEAQ (reference sequence). V shed 3 bases, J shed 2 bases, and the junction held 4 bases outside the gene matches. The CDR3 sequence: CASSFYRGTYEQYF. The CDR3 DNA follows: TGTGCCAGCAGCTTTTACAGGGGAACCTACGAGCAGTACTTC.

The CDR3 nucleotides read TGTGCCAGCTCACCCGGGAGGAATGAGCAGTTCTTC. Protein sequence: CASSPGRNEQFF. The chain is built from TRBV18 and TRBJ2-1, with 7 positions matching TRBD2. The J segment lost 7 bases and the V segment lost 3 bases, leaving 0 bases of the junction unmatched. CDR3 length: 12 residues. Germline assignment: CDR1 KGHSH and CDR2 LQKENI.

This clone occurred once. The rearrangement links TRBV4-1 to TRBJ2-3; 8 bases match TRBD1. Trimming took 0 bases from V and 5 from J; bases not matched to a gene: 4. Germline lookup yields CDR1 MGHRA and CDR2 YSYEKL. This CDR3 has 15 residues. In DNA, the CDR3 is TGCGCCAGCAGCCAAGACCCGGACAGGGTAGATACGCAGTATTTT. Its translation is CASSQDPDRVDTQYF.

The chain links TRBV29-1 to TRBJ1-4, with D perhaps matching TRBD1 (6 bases). This CDR3 region has 14 residues. V lost 6 bases and J 0 bases, leaving 11 bases between the germline ends. Germline-derived CDR1 and CDR2 are SQVTM and ANQGSEA. The CDR3 sequence: CSVGAGATNEKLFF. CDR3 DNA: TGCAGCGTGGGGGCCGGAGCAACTAATGAAAAACTGTTTTTT. Looking up the rest from reference TRBV29-1 and TRBJ1-4 gives the full variable domain: SAVISQKPSRDICQRGTSLTIQCQVDSQVTMMFWYRQQPGQSLTLIATANQGSEATYESGFVIDKFPISRPNLTFSTLTVSNMSPEDSSIYLCSVGAGATNEKLFFGSGTQLSVL.

This sequence joins TRBV5-1 and TRBJ2-3; 13 nucleotides match TRBD2. Germline V gene data show CDR1 as SGHRS and CDR2 as YFSETQ. The length of the CDR3 is 18 residues. V shed 2 bases, J shed 1 base, and the junction held 7 bases outside the gene matches. In DNA form, the CDR3 reads TGCGCCAGCAGCTTATTACTAGCGGGGGGGCTTGGCACAGATACGCAGTATTTT. It translates to CASSLLLAGGLGTDTQYF.

This clone was recorded only once. This chain uses TRBV6-5 with TRBJ1-5; TRBD1 matches at 9 bases. V was clipped by 9 bases and J by 0 bases; unmatched bases: 3. Germline V CDR1 and CDR2: MNHEY, SVGAGI. The CDR3 has 14 amino acids. The DNA of the CDR3 is TGTGCCAGGGGACAGGGTCGTAGCAATCAGCCCCAGCATTTT. Encoded protein: CARGQGRSNQPQHF.

The rearrangement uses TRBV23-1 and TRBJ1-1, with a tentative D call TRBD1 (5 bases). TRBV23-1 is assigned to the ORF class and has an uncertain function. The CDR3 is 14 amino acids. V lost 9 bases and J 0 bases, leaving 14 bases between the germline ends. CDR3 coding DNA: TGCGCCAGTCTACGGGGGGACCTGAACACTGAAGCTTTCTTT. Translated: CASLRGDLNTEAFF.

The V gene is TRBV7-2, the J gene TRBJ1-2; TRBD1 is a possible D gene (6 bases). The CDR3 extends over 13 amino acids. V was cut by 5 bases and J by 4 bases, with 11 bases left in between. Germline V gene lookup returns CDR1 SGHTA and CDR2 FQGNSA. This chain's CDR3 is CASSLPGAYGYTF. The CDR3 DNA reads as TGTGCCAGCAGCCTTCCAGGGGCCTATGGCTACACCTTC.

This chain joins TRBV2 and TRBJ1-5; perhaps TRBD1 as D (5 bases). The CDR3 sequence is 16 residues long. The germline V gene has CDR1 SNHLY and CDR2 FYNNEI. Trimming stripped 1 base from V and 6 bases from J, with 16 bases between. As DNA, the CDR3 is TGTGCCAGCAGTGAAGGGAAGAAGGGGTCTGGTCAGCCCCAGCATTTT. Its translation: CASSEGKKGSGQPQHF.

This clone occurred once. This chain uses TRBV18 with TRBJ2-7, with 10 bases lining up with TRBD2. This CDR3 is 16 amino acids long. The J segment lost 0 bases and the V segment lost 6 bases, leaving 8 bases of the junction unmatched. Germline V CDR1 and CDR2: KGHSH, LQKENI. The CDR3 here is CASSLTGTSDSYEQYV. DNA for the CDR3: TGTGCCAGCTCCCTGACCGGGACTAGCGACTCCTACGAGCAGTACGTC.

The CDR3 bases are TGTGCCAGCAGCCGGCGCGAAACAGGGCGGGCCGGGGAGCTGTTTTTT. Translation gives CASSRRETGRAGELFF. This chain uses TRBV3-1 (or the pseudogene TRBV3-2) with TRBJ2-2; D may be TRBD1 (6 bases). This CDR3 comprises 16 residues. The V and J ends lost 4 bases and 6 bases respectively, with 18 bases between them. Germline CDR1 reads LGHDT; CDR2 reads YNNKEL (reference sequence).

This clone has a single count. CDR3 loop: CASSLGRALSSYNSPLHF. The CDR3 DNA is TGTGCCAGCAGTTTGGGCAGGGCGCTGAGCTCCTATAATTCACCCCTCCACTTT. The chain employs TRBV28 and TRBJ1-6; perhaps TRBD1 as D (5 bases). There are 18 residues in the CDR3. Trimming pared 3 bases from V and 0 bases from J, leaving 15 bases between. The germline gives CDR1 MDHEN, CDR2 SYDVKM.

CDR3 nucleotide sequence: TGTGCCAGCAGCCAAGAATGGGCCAGTCCTAATCAGCCCCAGCATTTT. This codes for CASSQEWASPNQPQHF. This rearrangement joins TRBV4-2 to TRBJ1-5; D is undetermined. The CDR3 length is 16 residues. Trimming stripped 0 bases from V and 4 bases from J, with 13 bases between. CDR1 is LGHNA and CDR2 is YNFKEQ in the germline V gene.

This clone has just one count. This chain joins TRBV27 and TRBJ2-1; tentatively, D is TRBD2 (7 bases). The V gene's germline CDR1 is MNHEY and CDR2 SMNVEV (reference sequence). The CDR3 totals 16 residues. Trimming took 2 bases from V and 6 from J, leaving 17 bases between them. This CDR3 is CASSLSLTGRGNEQFF. The CDR3 DNA is TGTGCCAGCAGTTTAAGTTTAACAGGGAGGGGCAATGAGCAGTTCTTC.

Here the CDR3 reads CASSYPRGSGYTF. For the CDR3, the DNA is TGTGCCAGCAGTTACCCGAGGGGGTCTGGCTACACCTTC. The gene calls are TRBV6-2 or TRBV6-3 and TRBJ1-2; a possible D gene is TRBD1 (6 bases). Trimming removed 2 bases at V and 7 bases at J, with 11 bases between. The germline V gene encodes CDR1 MNHEY and CDR2 SVGEGT. The CDR3 covers 13 residues.

The chain carries TRBV15 and TRBJ1-6, with TRBD1 as a possible D gene (5 bases). From germline, CDR1 is LNHNV and CDR2 YYDKDF (reference sequence). This CDR3 has 16 amino acids. Trimming cost V 6 bases and J 2 bases, with 14 bases left between them. For the CDR3, the DNA is TGTGCCACCAGATTGGGGGGGAAAACCTATAATTCACCCCTCCACTTT. Translated: CATRLGGKTYNSPLHF.

V is TRBV7-7 and J is TRBJ2-6; tentative D call: TRBD2 (5 bases). The germline V gene encodes CDR1 SSHAT and CDR2 FNYEAQ (reference sequence). Trimming cost V 5 bases and J 0 bases, with 8 bases left between them. This CDR3 has 15 amino acids. As DNA, the CDR3 is TGTGCCAGCAGCCCGAGGGTCTCTGGGGCCAACGTCCTGACTTTC. It yields the protein CASSPRVSGANVLTF.

V and J are TRBV6-5 and TRBJ1-3; TRBD1 is a possible D gene (5 bases). Trimming pared 6 bases from V and 2 bases from J, leaving 14 bases between. The germline gives CDR1 MNHEY, CDR2 SVGAGI. The CDR3 is 15 amino acids. The CDR3 protein is CASSRGGRAGNTIYF. The CDR3 nucleotides are TGTGCCAGCAGCCGCGGGGGAAGAGCTGGAAACACCATATATTTT.

The chain is built from TRBV5-6 and TRBJ2-7; 10 nucleotides agree with TRBD1. The CDR3 consists of 16 residues. The germline CDR1 and CDR2 sequences are SGHDT and YYEEEE. Trimming at V came to 4 bases and at J to 5 bases, leaving 12 bases not matched to a gene. CDR3 protein: CASSGTPGQGTNEQYF. The CDR3 nucleotides read TGTGCCAGCAGCGGGACGCCGGGACAGGGGACTAACGAGCAGTACTTC.

V usage is TRBV5-1 and J usage is TRBJ1-4; TRBD1 agrees at 7 bases. Trimming at V came to 2 bases and at J to 7 bases, leaving 5 bases not matched to a gene. The CDR3 spans 14 residues. Germline CDR1 reads SGHRS; CDR2 reads YFSETQ. In DNA, the CDR3 is TGCGCCAGCAGCTTTGAGGGGGCCGGTGAAAAACTGTTTTTT. This encodes CASSFEGAGEKLFF.

This clone came up once. V usage is TRBV28 and J usage is TRBJ2-1, with TRBD2 identical over 9 bases. The trim removed 3 bases at V and 7 bases at J, leaving 7 bases unmatched. Germline CDR1 MDHEN, CDR2 SYDVKM. The CDR3 is 15 amino acids. The DNA of the CDR3 is TGTGCCAGCAGTTTTGGCGGGGGGGCTAGAAATGAGCAGTTCTTC. Protein product: CASSFGGGARNEQFF.

The V gene is TRBV27, the J gene TRBJ2-7; 10 bases fit TRBD1. Looked up from germline, CDR1 is MNHEY and CDR2 is SMNVEV (reference sequence). The V gene end was trimmed by 5 bases and the J gene end by 2 bases; junction bases not matched to a gene: 6. The CDR3 runs 15 residues. The DNA for the CDR3 is TGTGCCAGCAGTCCCAGGGACAGGGGCCCCTACGAGCAGTACTTC. This encodes CASSPRDRGPYEQYF.

The CDR3 region is CASRGLAGGEETQYF. CDR3 nucleotides: TGTGCCAGTAGAGGACTAGCGGGGGGCGAAGAGACCCAGTACTTC. V usage is TRBV19 and J usage is TRBJ2-5; 14 nucleotides line up with TRBD2. The junction had 3 bases not matched to a gene; V was cut back by 6 bases and J by 3 bases. This CDR3 is built from 15 residues. Germline V CDR1 and CDR2: LNHDA, SQIVND (reference sequence).

The rearrangement links TRBV10-1 to TRBJ2-4; 10 positions agree with TRBD2. CDR1 is WNHNN, CDR2 SYGVQD, per germline (reference sequence). The CDR3 sequence is 18 residues long. The ends lost 0 bases at V and 5 bases at J; junction bases unmatched: 10. CDR3 in DNA: TGCGCCAGCAGTGAGTCCAGCGGGGGGGTCATCTCCCAAAACATTCAGTACTTC. Amino acids: CASSESSGGVISQNIQYF.

V and J are TRBV24-1 and TRBJ2-7; 11 bases line up with TRBD1. The CDR3 is made up of 14 amino acids. Germline lookup yields CDR1 KGHDR and CDR2 SFDVKD. The J segment lost 2 bases and the V segment lost 7 bases, leaving 3 bases of the junction unmatched. The CDR3 DNA follows: TGTGCCACCAGCCCGGGACAGGGGGCCTACGAGCAGTACTTC. Protein sequence: CATSPGQGAYEQYF.